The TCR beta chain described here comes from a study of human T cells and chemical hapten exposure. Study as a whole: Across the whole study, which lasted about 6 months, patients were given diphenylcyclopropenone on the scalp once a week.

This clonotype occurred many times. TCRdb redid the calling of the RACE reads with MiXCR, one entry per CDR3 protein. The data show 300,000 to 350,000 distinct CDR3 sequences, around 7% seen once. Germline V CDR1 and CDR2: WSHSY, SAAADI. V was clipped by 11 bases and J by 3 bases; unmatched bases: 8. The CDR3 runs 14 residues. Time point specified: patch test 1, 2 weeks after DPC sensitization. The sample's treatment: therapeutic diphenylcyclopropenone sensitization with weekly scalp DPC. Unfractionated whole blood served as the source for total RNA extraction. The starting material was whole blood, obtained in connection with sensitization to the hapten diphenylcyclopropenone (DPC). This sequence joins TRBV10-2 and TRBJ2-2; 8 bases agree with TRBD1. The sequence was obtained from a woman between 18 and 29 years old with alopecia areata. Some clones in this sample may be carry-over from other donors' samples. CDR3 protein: CARKDRVDTGELFF. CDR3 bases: TGCGCCCGCAAGGACAGGGTCGACACCGGGGAGCTGTTTTTT.